The 8 T cell receptor beta chains below come from one sample, sequenced in a study of blood T cell repertoires in COVID-19. Assay used: immunoSEQ multiplex PCR; TCRdb lists only in-frame clones, some missing. The sample includes about 60,000 clones, around 90% seen only once; the top ten take about 2.2%. The sequencing input was peripheral blood. These TCRs come from a man aged 55 to 69 with acute or convalescent COVID-19.

The chain recombines TRBV30 with TRBJ2-7, with 7 bases identical to TRBD2. Germline V gene sequence: CDR1 GTSNPN, CDR2 SVGIG (reference sequence). The CDR3 loop spans 14 amino acids. After removal of 1 base from V and 6 bases from J, the junction contained 9 bases not matched to a gene. CDR3: CAWSEGLGAFEQYF. Here the CDR3 DNA reads TGTGCCTGGAGTGAAGGACTAGGAGCCTTCGAGCAGTACTTC.

The rearrangement uses TRBV7-8 and TRBJ1-1; D is uncertain. Germline V gene sequence: CDR1 SGHVS, CDR2 FQNEAQ. V lost 5 bases and J lost 6, with 7 bases in between. The length of the CDR3 is 11 residues. CDR3 nucleotide sequence: TGTGCCAGCAGCGCGGTACCTGAAGCTTTCTTT. Its protein product is CASSAVPEAFF.

The chain couples TRBV7-2 to TRBJ1-4; 9 nucleotides align to TRBD1. Germline-derived CDR1 and CDR2 are SGHTA and FQGNSA. CDR3 length equals 14 residues. The V and J ends lost 3 bases and 9 bases, in that order; junction bases with no gene match: 5. The CDR3 is CASSFWTGDQKLFF. The CDR3, as DNA: TGTGCCAGCAGCTTTTGGACAGGGGATCAAAAACTGTTTTTT. Variable domain in full (rest from reference TRBV7-2 and TRBJ1-4): GAGVSQSPSNKVTEKGKDVELRCDPISGHTALYWYRQSLGQGLEFLIYFQGNSAPDKSGLPSDRFSAERTGGSVSTLTIQRTQQEDSAVYLCASSFWTGDQKLFFGSGTQLSVL.

The V gene is TRBV28, the J gene TRBJ2-1, with 14 bases matching TRBD2. V gave up 4 bases and J gave up 6 bases; unmatched junction bases: 17. Per the germline V gene, CDR1 is MDHEN and CDR2 is SYDVKM. This CDR3 contains 20 residues. CDR3 in DNA: TGTGCCAGCAGTTCCCCGTGGACTAGCGGGAGGAATCACGTCCGCAATGAGCAGTTCTTC. Its translation: CASSSPWTSGRNHVRNEQFF. The variable domain in full, with the rest retrieved from reference TRBV28 and TRBJ2-1, is DVKVTQSSRYLVKRTGEKVFLECVQDMDHENMFWYRQDPGLGLRLIYFSYDVKMKEKGDIPEGYSVSREKKERFSLILESASTNQTSMYLCASSSPWTSGRNHVRNEQFFGPGTRLTVL.

CDR3 DNA sequence: TGTGCCATCAGTGAGGGACAAAGCGGGAGTCGGTCAGATACGCAGTATTTT. Encoded protein: CAISEGQSGSRSDTQYF. The genes are TRBV10-3 and TRBJ2-3, with 8 bases aligning to TRBD2. The germline CDR1 and CDR2 sequences are ENHRY and SYGVKD. CDR3 size: 17 residues. V dropped 2 bases and J dropped 4; count of bases not matched to a gene: 11.

The rearrangement joins TRBV5-4 to TRBJ2-7; D gene unclear. The CDR3 sequence is 15 residues long. V lost 0 bases and J 4 bases, leaving 14 bases between the germline ends. In germline, CDR1 is SGHNT, CDR2 YYREEE (reference sequence). CDR3 sequence (DNA): TGTGCCAGCAGCTTGGATACACGTCTAGGTTACGAGCAGTACTTC. Translation: CASSLDTRLGYEQYF.

This clone was seen just once. The CDR3 is CASSTYSGTGQPQHF. CDR3 nucleotides: TGTGCCAGTAGTACTTATTCCGGGACAGGGCAGCCCCAGCATTTT. The chain recombines TRBV19 with TRBJ1-5; 9 bases align to TRBD1. The CDR3 extends over 15 amino acids. The germline CDR1 and CDR2 sequences are LNHDA and SQIVND (reference sequence). Unmatched junction bases numbered 8, after V lost 4 bases and J lost 7 bases.

The V and J genes are TRBV25-1 and TRBJ1-5, with 7 bases identical to TRBD1. Germline lookup yields CDR1 MGHDK and CDR2 SYGVNS. The length of the CDR3 is 14 residues. V lost 5 bases, J lost 5 bases, and 6 bases stayed unmatched. The CDR3 region has the DNA TGTGCCAGCAGTCCGGACAGGAAGGATCAGCCCCAGCATTTT. This encodes CASSPDRKDQPQHF.